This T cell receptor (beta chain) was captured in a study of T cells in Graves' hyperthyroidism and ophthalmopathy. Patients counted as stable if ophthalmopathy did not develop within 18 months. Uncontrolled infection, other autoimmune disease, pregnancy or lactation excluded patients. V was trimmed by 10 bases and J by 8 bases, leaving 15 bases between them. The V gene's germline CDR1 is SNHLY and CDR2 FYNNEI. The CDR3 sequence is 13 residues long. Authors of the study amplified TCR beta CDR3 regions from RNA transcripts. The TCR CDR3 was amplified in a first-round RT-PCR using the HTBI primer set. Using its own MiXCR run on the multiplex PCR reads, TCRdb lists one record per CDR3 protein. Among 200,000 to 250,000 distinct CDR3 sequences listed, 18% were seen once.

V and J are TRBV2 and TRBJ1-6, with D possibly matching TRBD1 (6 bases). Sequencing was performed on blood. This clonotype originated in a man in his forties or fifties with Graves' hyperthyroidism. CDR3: CANKGERDSPLHF. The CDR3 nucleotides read TGTGCCAACAAGGGGGAGAGGGATTCACCCCTCCACTTT.